The T cell receptor beta chain described here comes from a study of T cells in localized non-small cell lung cancer. Trimming shortened V by 8 bases and J by 3 bases, and 12 bases separated the two germline ends. This CDR3 contains 12 residues. The germline V gene encodes CDR1 SGDLS and CDR2 YYNGEE. Whole-study results and caveats: Adjacent uninvolved lung tissue had the highest T cell clonality, exceeding tumor.

The data were produced by immunoSEQ multiplex PCR, yet TCRdb's version contains in-frame clones alone and is incomplete. The table records about 2,100 clones, roughly 30% of them present only once. Within the sample, this clone is medium-sized. What it binds is unknown. Source: lung tumor tissue, taken before any cancer treatment. The rearrangement links TRBV9 to TRBJ2-7, with D possibly being TRBD1 or TRBD2 (5 bases each). The clonotype comes from an older male donor with stage III lung adenocarcinoma. Here the CDR3 DNA reads TGTGCCAGTTCGGGACGGGGCTACGAGCAGTACTTC. Translation gives CASSGRGYEQYF.